A selection of T cell receptor beta chains follows, all from one sample in a study of blood T cell repertoires in COVID-19. The method was immunoSEQ multiplex PCR; TCRdb's version includes in-frame clones alone and lacks a portion of them. The sample includes 250,000 to 300,000 clones, around 80% seen only once; the top ten take approximately 4%. Sequenced input: PBMCs or T cells enriched from blood (not recorded which). These receptors all come from a man under 40 with acute COVID-19. Each CDR3 is given with its conserved first and last residue. Fields, in order: V gene, D gene, CDR3 length, clone size, J gene, CDR3 protein, CDR3 DNA. A D gene is named only where the DNA matches it firmly. The size entry is marked missing in some rows and otherwise reads once, few, many or a size class.

v_gene: TRBV27; d_gene: TRBD1; len: 15; abundance: -; j_gene: TRBJ1-2; CDR3aa: CASSFRTGFNYGYTF; CDR3nt: TGTGCCAGCAGTTTTCGGACAGGTTTTAACTATGGCTACACCTTC
v_gene: TRBV7-9; d_gene: TRBD2; len: 17; abundance: -; j_gene: TRBJ2-2; CDR3aa: CASPPLAGARDTGELFF; CDR3nt: TGTGCCAGTCCCCCCCTAGCGGGGGCTCGGGACACCGGGGAGCTGTTTTTT
v_gene: TRBV7-8; d_gene: -; len: 19; abundance: -; j_gene: TRBJ1-1; CDR3aa: CASSFTRKDTREINTEAFF; CDR3nt: TGTGCCAGCAGCTTTACCAGGAAGGACACCAGGGAAATAAACACTGAAGCTTTCTTT
v_gene: TRBV4-2; d_gene: TRBD1; len: 15; abundance: -; j_gene: TRBJ1-6; CDR3aa: CASSRDRGQDSPLHF; CDR3nt: TGTGCCAGCAGCCGCGACAGGGGGCAAGATTCACCCCTCCACTTT
v_gene: TRBV5-6; d_gene: TRBD1; len: 18; abundance: -; j_gene: TRBJ1-3; CDR3aa: CASSRRTGAANSGNTIYF; CDR3nt: TGTGCCAGCAGCCGAAGAACAGGGGCCGCTAATTCTGGAAACACCATATATTTT
v_gene: TRBV18; d_gene: -; len: 12; abundance: -; j_gene: TRBJ1-1; CDR3aa: CASSPGEHWAFF; CDR3nt: TGTGCCAGCTCACCGGGCGAACACTGGGCTTTCTTT
v_gene: TRBV6-2/TRBV6-3; d_gene: TRBD1; len: 19; abundance: -; j_gene: TRBJ2-1; CDR3aa: CASSYFEHYRRDSYNEQFF; CDR3nt: TGTGCCAGCAGTTACTTCGAACACTACCGCCGGGACAGTTACAATGAGCAGTTCTTC
v_gene: TRBV19; d_gene: -; len: 15; abundance: -; j_gene: TRBJ2-3; CDR3aa: CASSLSGDRTDTQYF; CDR3nt: TGTGCCAGTAGCCTATCAGGGGACCGCACAGATACGCAGTATTTT
v_gene: TRBV7-9; d_gene: TRBD1; len: 15; abundance: -; j_gene: TRBJ2-3; CDR3aa: CASSPGTGGADTQYF; CDR3nt: TGTGCCAGCAGCCCTGGGACAGGGGGCGCGGATACGCAGTATTTT
v_gene: TRBV15; d_gene: -; len: 15; abundance: -; j_gene: TRBJ2-2; CDR3aa: CATSLSGQGTGELFF; CDR3nt: TGTGCCACCAGCCTCTCTGGGCAGGGCACCGGGGAGCTGTTTTTT
v_gene: TRBV5-1; d_gene: TRBD1; len: 16; abundance: -; j_gene: TRBJ2-3; CDR3aa: CASSRSGTGGTDTQYF; CDR3nt: TGTGCCAGCAGCCGCTCCGGGACAGGGGGCACAGATACGCAGTATTTT
v_gene: TRBV25-1; d_gene: TRBD1; len: 15; abundance: -; j_gene: TRBJ1-6; CDR3aa: CASTRTGPYNSPLHF; CDR3nt: TGTGCCAGCACTAGGACAGGGCCGTATAATTCACCCCTCCACTTT
v_gene: TRBV7-9; d_gene: -; len: 13; abundance: -; j_gene: TRBJ1-2; CDR3aa: CASSFEGGYGYTF; CDR3nt: TGTGCCAGCAGCTTTGAAGGGGGCTATGGCTACACCTTC
v_gene: TRBV18; d_gene: -; len: 16; abundance: -; j_gene: TRBJ1-5; CDR3aa: CASSPGQGSGNQPQHF; CDR3nt: TGTGCCAGCTCACCGGGCCAAGGATCCGGCAATCAGCCCCAGCATTTT
v_gene: TRBV6-2/TRBV6-3; d_gene: TRBD2; len: 16; abundance: -; j_gene: TRBJ2-5; CDR3aa: CASSWTSGRARETQYF; CDR3nt: TGTGCCAGCAGTTGGACTAGCGGGAGGGCCCGGGAGACCCAGTACTTC
v_gene: TRBV11-2; d_gene: TRBD1; len: 14; abundance: -; j_gene: TRBJ1-3; CDR3aa: CASSLDLTGDTIYF; CDR3nt: TGTGCCAGCAGCTTAGATTTGACAGGGGACACCATATATTTT
v_gene: TRBV7-6; d_gene: TRBD1; len: 16; abundance: -; j_gene: TRBJ2-5; CDR3aa: CASSLGRGRQGETQYF; CDR3nt: TGTGCCAGCAGCTTAGGAAGGGGGCGACAGGGTGAGACCCAGTACTTC
v_gene: TRBV5-1; d_gene: -; len: 15; abundance: -; j_gene: TRBJ2-5; CDR3aa: CASSLVAESQETQYF; CDR3nt: TGTGCCAGCAGCTTGGTAGCGGAGTCCCAAGAGACCCAGTACTTC
v_gene: TRBV6-5; d_gene: -; len: 13; abundance: -; j_gene: TRBJ1-3; CDR3aa: CASSPDRGNTIYF; CDR3nt: TGTGCCAGCAGTCCGGACAGAGGAAACACCATATATTTT
v_gene: TRBV14; d_gene: -; len: 14; abundance: -; j_gene: TRBJ2-3; CDR3aa: CASRRGHSTDTQYF; CDR3nt: TGTGCCAGCAGACGTGGACATAGCACAGATACGCAGTATTTT
v_gene: TRBV5-1; d_gene: TRBD1; len: 17; abundance: -; j_gene: TRBJ2-5; CDR3aa: CASSLGPRGTGGGTQYF; CDR3nt: TGCGCCAGCAGCTTGGGGCCTCGTGGGACAGGGGGTGGGACCCAGTACTTC
v_gene: TRBV5-1; d_gene: TRBD1; len: 15; abundance: -; j_gene: TRBJ2-2; CDR3aa: CASFPGQGNTGELFF; CDR3nt: TGTGCCAGCTTCCCGGGACAGGGGAACACCGGGGAGCTGTTTTTT
v_gene: TRBV7-2; d_gene: TRBD1; len: 18; abundance: once; j_gene: TRBJ1-5; CDR3aa: CASSLGTGDLYSNQPQHF; CDR3nt: TGTGCCAGCAGCTTGGGGACAGGCGACCTTTATAGCAATCAGCCCCAGCATTTT
v_gene: TRBV11-2; d_gene: -; len: 12; abundance: -; j_gene: TRBJ1-2; CDR3aa: CASSLHRVGYTF; CDR3nt: TGTGCCAGCAGCCTCCACAGGGTCGGCTACACCTTC